The present TCR beta chain was sequenced within a study of human T cells and chemical hapten exposure. Study-level information: Upper inner arm skin measuring approximately 2 cm by approximately 2 cm received 2% DPC for sensitization.

The CDR3 spans 11 residues. Between the trimmed V and J ends, which lost 4 bases and 10 bases, there was a span of 7 bases. The germline V gene encodes CDR1 SGHVS and CDR2 FQNEAQ. TCRdb recomputed calls from the RACE reads with MiXCR, one row per CDR3 protein. The sample lists 85,000 or so distinct CDR3 sequences, about 11% occurring once. Study-level findings and limits: Sensitizing to DPC left TCRs with a frequency above 1 in 1000 unaltered.

Stated time point: patch test 1, 2 weeks after DPC sensitization. This sample's treatment: therapeutic diphenylcyclopropenone sensitization with weekly scalp DPC. Many counts were recorded for this clonotype. What it binds is unknown. This sequence joins TRBV7-8 and TRBJ1-4; D call uncertain. The sample was whole blood, taken in connection with sensitization to the hapten diphenylcyclopropenone (DPC). The receptor comes from a woman aged 45-59 years with alopecia areata. Some clones in this sample may be carry-over from other donors' samples. CDR3 protein: CASSSLGKLFF. CDR3 sequence (DNA): TGTGCCAGCAGCTCCTTGGGAAAACTGTTTTTT. Combining the CDR3 with reference TRBV7-8 and TRBJ1-4 gives the whole variable domain GAGVSQSPRYKVAKRGQDVALRCDPISGHVSLFWYQQALGQGPEFLTYFQNEAQLDKSGLPSDRFFAERPEGSVSTLKIQRTQQEDSAVYLCASSSLGKLFFGSGTQLSVL.